Detailed here is one TCR beta chain. The sample originates from a study of cytomegalovirus exposure and HLA in healthy donors. Germline V gene sequence: CDR1 SNHLY, CDR2 FYNNEI. J gave up 2 bases and V 7 bases, and 7 bases lay outside the gene matches. This CDR3 has 15 residues. PCR used 60 Vbeta primers and 13 Jbeta primers. In the original processing: An analysis performed later counted around 80 million unique TCR beta chains (roughly 10 million of them shared). The repertoire was sequenced with immunoSEQ multiplex PCR; TCRdb's copy has only in-frame clones and lacks some. Clonal size and the V and J genes are those of that table, whereas D and trimming came from the DNA. The table lists around 99,000 clones, approximately 80% of them singletons.

This TCR was sampled from a woman aged 25 to 39 in good health and CMV-seronegative. The rearrangement uses TRBV2 and TRBJ2-3; 9 nucleotides line up with TRBD2. The sequencing input was PBMCs. CDR3 DNA: TGTGCCAGCATGACTAGCGGAGGGAACACAGATACGCAGTATTTT. Encoded protein: CASMTSGGNTDTQYF.